These 8 T cell receptor beta chains share one sample of origin, sequenced in a study of beta chain features in type 1 diabetes. Regarding the study as a whole: All four CD4+ subsets of Type 1 diabetes patients contained TCRB CDR3s that were moderately but significantly shorter.

The antigens these receptors bind are not known. The authors reverse transcribed all of the isolated RNA, so sequencing captured expressed TCRB transcripts. TCRdb's copy holds only in-frame clones and misses some; the assay was immunoSEQ multiplex PCR. The sample has around 100,000 clones, under 30% seen once. What was sequenced was central memory CD4+ T cells from blood. The receptors derive from a woman aged 18-29 years with type 1 diabetes.

V usage is TRBV28 and J usage is TRBJ2-7; 10 nucleotides match TRBD2. Germline CDR1 reads MDHEN; CDR2 reads SYDVKM. CDR3 size: 19 residues. Germline trimming cut 6 bases from V and 2 bases from J; bases unmatched to any gene: 19. CDR3 in amino acids: CASSPRLGLAYTRAYEQYF. The CDR3 nucleotides read TGTGCCAGCAGCCCCCGTTTGGGACTAGCGTACACCCGTGCCTACGAGCAGTACTTC.

This sequence joins TRBV19 and TRBJ1-5; the D is unclear. The germline V gene encodes CDR1 LNHDA and CDR2 SQIVND (reference sequence). The V end lost 2 bases, the J end lost 8 bases, and 10 bases lay between the germline ends. This CDR3 spans 13 amino acids. Here the CDR3 DNA reads TGTGCCAGTAGTATATCCTGGTTAGAGCCCCAGCATTTT. This sequence encodes CASSISWLEPQHF.

A few counts support this clone. The V call is TRBV5-1, the J call TRBJ2-5; possible D gene TRBD2, 6 bases. Germline CDR1 SGHRS, CDR2 YFSETQ. The CDR3 contains 14 residues. V dropped 4 bases and J dropped 2 bases, with 12 bases sitting between them. The CDR3 nucleotides are TGCGCCAGCAGCCCCGGGGGATCTCAAGAGACCCAGTACTTC. Translation gives CASSPGGSQETQYF.

This clone was seen a few times. This chain joins TRBV21-1 and TRBJ2-3; the table calls TRBD1, which could not be checked here. TRBV21-1 is annotated as a pseudogene. This CDR3 is 19 amino acids long. Here the CDR3 DNA reads TGTGCCAGCAGCAAGGGGTGTATCAGCGACAGGGGGCGCACAGATACGCAGTATTTT. Translation gives CASSKGCISDRGRTDTQYF.

The rearrangement links TRBV5-4 to TRBJ2-7; 14 bases are shared with TRBD2. The CDR3 has 15 amino acids. Germline lookup yields CDR1 SGHNT and CDR2 YYREEE (reference sequence). V lost 4 bases and J lost 7; bases outside the gene matches: 7. CDR3 protein: CASSRLAGGPGEQYF. The CDR3 DNA is TGTGCCAGCAGCCGACTAGCGGGAGGGCCGGGGGAGCAGTACTTC. Full variable domain (remainder filled in from reference TRBV5-4 and TRBJ2-7): ETGVTQSPTHLIKTRGQQVTLRCSSQSGHNTVSWYQQALGQGPQFIFQYYREEENGRGNFPPRFSGLQFPNYSSELNVNALELDDSALYLCASSRLAGGPGEQYFGPGTRLTVT.

Only a few counts were recorded for this clone. This sample also contains other DNA sequences that code for the same CDR3. The V gene is TRBV5-1, the J gene TRBJ1-1; 8 bases are shared with TRBD1. Looked up from germline, CDR1 is SGHRS and CDR2 is YFSETQ. This CDR3 contains 15 residues. The ends lost 0 bases at V and 4 bases at J; junction bases unmatched: 5. CDR3 loop: CASSLVQGAGTEAFF. Here the CDR3 DNA reads TGCGCCAGCAGCTTGGTGCAGGGGGCCGGCACTGAAGCTTTCTTT.

The rearrangement links TRBV6-5 to TRBJ2-1, with 8 bases that match TRBD2. The J segment lost 4 bases and the V segment lost 0 bases, leaving 5 bases of the junction unmatched. Germline CDR1 reads MNHEY; CDR2 reads SVGAGI. The CDR3 consists of 16 residues. The CDR3 nucleotides are TGTGCCAGCAGTTACTCGGCTAGCGGGTCATACAATGAGCAGTTCTTC. It is translated as CASSYSASGSYNEQFF.

This chain links TRBV2 with TRBJ1-1; no reliable D call. The V and J ends lost 4 bases and 11 bases respectively, with 14 bases between them. This CDR3 has 12 amino acids. Germline V lookup: CDR1 SNHLY, CDR2 FYNNEI. For the CDR3, the DNA is TGTGCCAGCAGTGTGGCGGCACCTGTCGCTTTCTTT. It codes for CASSVAAPVAFF.